This T cell receptor beta chain was observed in a study of long-term antiretroviral therapy in people with HIV. Study-wide findings and caveats: The study found narrower CDR3 length ranges in HIV repertoires than in controls. Specimens of blood were obtained during about 2003 to 2018, possibly under older ART regimens. No data were available on ART adherence, viral resistance or therapy changes.

Germline loops: CDR1 LGHNA, CDR2 YSLEER. Trimming shortened V by 0 bases and J by 2 bases, and 14 bases separated the two germline ends. This CDR3 comprises 17 residues. Samples were assayed with immunoSEQ v3.0 at survey level. Only in-frame clones appear in the TCRdb table, and some are missing; sequencing was by immunoSEQ multiplex PCR. The sample carries more than 25,000 clones, over 90% recorded once. A note on this clone: Its antigen is still unknown.

Each participant with HIV received care in the United States. This sequence was found in a woman aged 40 to 49 with HIV. This sample comprised unsorted PBMCs, obtained approximately 6.3 years after starting antiretroviral therapy. This chain uses TRBV4-3 with TRBJ1-5; possible D gene TRBD1, 5 bases. For the CDR3, the DNA is TGCGCCAGCAGCCAAGAAATGGCCAGGGTCGGCAATCAGCCCCAGCATTTT. Its translation: CASSQEMARVGNQPQHF.